This T cell receptor beta chain was documented in a study of beta chain features in type 1 diabetes. Each donor gave one heparinised blood draw averaging roughly 100 mL. The CDR3 consists of 15 residues. Germline V CDR1 and CDR2: MNHEY, SMNVEV (reference sequence). J gave up 5 bases and V 6 bases, and 11 bases lay outside the gene matches. The table lists this clone with a few counts. No antigen is known for it. Expressed TCRB transcripts were sequenced because the entire RNA isolate underwent reverse transcription. The assay was immunoSEQ multiplex PCR, and TCRdb's table has in-frame clones only and misses some. In the table there are 680,000 or so clones, roughly 13% of which are singletons. Study-wide results and limits: Type 1 diabetes patients showed a moderate but significant shortening of TCRB CDR3s in all four CD4+ subsets. Any HLA effect on TCRB rearrangement was left unresolved by small sub-analyses.

The sequencing sample was made of naive CD4+ T cells from blood. The chain recombines TRBV27 with TRBJ2-7; 9 bases line up with TRBD1. This sequence was found in a man in his late teens or twenties with type 1 diabetes. The chain's CDR3 is CASRKGTGFRDEQYF. The CDR3 DNA reads as TGTGCCAGCAGAAAGGGGACAGGGTTTAGGGACGAGCAGTACTTC.